These 30 T cell receptor beta chains originate from one sample sequenced in a study of T-cell reconstitution after alpha-beta-depleted transplantation in children. TCRbeta library preparation incorporated unique molecular identifiers. TCRdb reprocessed the PCR reads via MiXCR and lists one record per CDR3 protein. The data show approximately 640,000 distinct CDR3 sequences, 16% seen once. The sequencing used PBMCs from the stem cell graft donor, collected from the stem cell graft. Every receptor here comes from a human donor who donated a stem cell graft to a child with acute myeloid leukemia.

This chain uses TRBV4-2 with TRBJ2-1, with D possibly matching TRBD1 (5 bases). The length of the CDR3 is 15 residues. Per the germline V gene, CDR1 is LGHNA and CDR2 is YNFKEQ. V was shortened by 0 bases and J by 5 bases, with 11 bases between the two germline ends. The CDR3 is CASSQDVGLNNEQFF. The CDR3 DNA reads as TGTGCCAGCAGCCAAGACGTGGGGCTAAACAATGAGCAGTTCTTC.

This clonotype has at least ten counts. The chain uses TRBV20-1 and TRBJ1-5, with D unresolved. Trimming stripped 0 bases from V and 5 bases from J, with 14 bases between. Germline V gives CDR1 DFQATT, CDR2 SNEGSKA (reference sequence). The CDR3 runs to 15 residues. CDR3 coding DNA: TGCAGTGCTAGAGATGGAAAGAAACCGTATCAGCCCCAGCATTTT. This sequence encodes CSARDGKKPYQPQHF.

The chain has TRBV11-2 and TRBJ1-5; 10 bases are shared with TRBD1. Germline CDR1 reads SGHAT; CDR2 reads FQNNGV. Trimming removed 2 bases from V and 4 bases from J; junction bases left unmatched: 5. CDR3 size: 16 residues. The CDR3 coding sequence is TGTGCCAGCAGCTTAAGGGGGACAGGGGCAAATCAGCCCCAGCATTTT. Translation gives CASSLRGTGANQPQHF. The full variable domain, completed using reference TRBV11-2 and TRBJ1-5, is EAGVAQSPRYKIIEKRQSVAFWCNPISGHATLYWYQQILGQGPKLLIQFQNNGVVDDSQLPKDRFSAERLKGVDSTLKIQPAKLEDSAVYLCASSLRGTGANQPQHFGDGTRLSIL.

V and J are TRBV11-3 and TRBJ2-7; TRBD1 agrees at 7 bases. Looked up from germline, CDR1 is SGHNT and CDR2 is YENEEA. This CDR3 comprises 16 residues. V lost 5 bases to trimming and J lost 1 base; unmatched junction nucleotides: 11. The CDR3 region is CASSTRQGQPSYEQYF. The CDR3 DNA reads as TGTGCCAGCAGCACCCGACAGGGACAGCCGTCCTACGAGCAGTACTTC. The whole variable domain, filled in from reference TRBV11-3 and TRBJ2-7, reads EAGVVQSPRYKIIEKKQPVAFWCNPISGHNTLYWYLQNLGQGPELLIRYENEEAVDDSQLPKDRFSAERLKGVDSTLKIQPAELGDSAVYLCASSTRQGQPSYEQYFGPGTRLTVT.

This clonotype came up a few times. The genes are TRBV7-9 and TRBJ2-1; 7 bases map to TRBD2. Losses at the gene ends were 1 base for V and 3 bases for J; bases not matched to a gene: 6. Germline V lookup: CDR1 SEHNR, CDR2 FQNEAQ (reference sequence). This CDR3 region has 16 residues. The CDR3 nucleotides are TGTGCCAGCAGCTTAGTTATGGGGGGGATCTACAATGAGCAGTTCTTC. Translating it yields CASSLVMGGIYNEQFF.

This clonotype has ten or more counts. The V gene is TRBV12-3 or TRBV12-4, the J gene TRBJ1-5; TRBD1 matches 9 bases. J was trimmed by 4 bases and V by 6 bases; bases with no gene match: 7. The CDR3 is made up of 15 amino acids. CDR3: CASRLTTGGNQPQHF. The CDR3 bases are TGTGCCAGCAGACTAACGACAGGGGGAAATCAGCCCCAGCATTTT.

The rearrangement links TRBV6-1 to TRBJ2-1; the match to TRBD2 covers 7 bases. Germline CDR1 reads MNHNS; CDR2 reads SASEGT. The CDR3 sequence is 15 residues long. V gave up 6 bases and J gave up 4 bases; unmatched junction bases: 9. This CDR3 is CASRQRGLLYNEQFF. The CDR3 DNA is TGTGCCAGCAGGCAGCGGGGTCTCCTTTACAATGAGCAGTTCTTC.

This clonotype was seen many times. The CDR3 protein is CSLTSGGNRGHEQFF. CDR3 nucleotides: TGCAGCTTGACTAGCGGGGGTAATCGTGGCCATGAGCAGTTCTTC. This chain joins TRBV29-1 and TRBJ2-1; 12 bases agree with TRBD2. The germline gives CDR1 SQVTM, CDR2 ANQGSEA. After removal of 8 bases from V and 8 bases from J, the junction contained 13 bases not matched to a gene. The CDR3 length is 15 residues.

This clonotype turned up a few times. V usage is TRBV12-3 or TRBV12-4 and J usage is TRBJ1-6; no clear D. The CDR3 extends over 11 amino acids. The V and J ends lost 5 bases and 12 bases respectively, with 8 bases between them. CDR3 in DNA: TGTGCCAGCAGTCAAGAGGTACCCCTCCACTTT. Its translation: CASSQEVPLHF.

This clonotype was seen ten or more times. The DNA of the CDR3 is TGCAGTGCTAGCGCGGCCAGGGGGAAAAAGAGAGACGAGCAGTACTTC. Its translation is CSASAARGKKRDEQYF. The chain couples TRBV20-1 to TRBJ2-7; TRBD1 aligns across 7 bases. The CDR3 is made up of 16 amino acids. Losses at the gene ends were 3 bases for V and 5 bases for J; bases not matched to a gene: 16. From germline, CDR1 is DFQATT and CDR2 SNEGSKA (reference sequence).

This clonotype has only a few counts. This chain joins TRBV5-1 and TRBJ2-1; D ambiguous. The CDR3 totals 12 residues. The germline V and J ends were trimmed by 2 bases and 6 bases, with 6 bases remaining between them. Germline CDR1 and CDR2: SGHRS and YFSETQ. CDR3 amino acids: CASSFRSNEQFF. The CDR3 DNA follows: TGCGCCAGCAGCTTTAGAAGCAATGAGCAGTTCTTC.

This clonotype was detected a few times. The chain employs TRBV7-2 and TRBJ2-1; 9 nucleotides align to TRBD2. The trim removed 5 bases at V and 2 bases at J, leaving 7 bases unmatched. Germline-derived CDR1 and CDR2 are SGHTA and FQGNSA. The CDR3 consists of 16 residues. In DNA, the CDR3 is TGTGCCAGCAGCCTAGAGTCTAGCGGGGCCTACAATGAGCAGTTCTTC. Encoded protein: CASSLESSGAYNEQFF.

This clonotype has a handful of counts. This chain joins TRBV29-1 and TRBJ2-7, with D perhaps given as TRBD1 or TRBD2 (5 bases each). The length of the CDR3 is 13 residues. The V and J ends lost 4 bases and 9 bases respectively, with 19 bases between them. Germline V gives CDR1 SQVTM, CDR2 ANQGSEA. The CDR3 DNA sequence: TGCAGCGTTGGGGGCCGAGGGGAGATAGGGCAGTACTTC. It encodes CSVGGRGEIGQYF.

This clonotype was found a few times. The chain joins TRBV12-3 or TRBV12-4 to TRBJ1-1; D might be TRBD1 (5 bases). CDR3 length equals 15 residues. V dropped 1 base and J dropped 7 bases, with 16 bases sitting between them. The DNA for the CDR3 is TGTGCCAGCAGTTTAGATTGGGAGGGGTCCTATGAAGCTTTCTTT. Protein sequence: CASSLDWEGSYEAFF.

This clonotype was seen ten or more times. This chain uses TRBV20-1 with TRBJ1-5; no clear D gene. The CDR3 consists of 17 residues. V was trimmed by 3 bases and J by 0 bases, leaving 18 bases between them. Germline V gene data show CDR1 as DFQATT and CDR2 as SNEGSKA (reference sequence). This CDR3 reads CSARAPGGIYSNQPQHF. Here the CDR3 DNA reads TGCAGTGCTAGGGCCCCAGGAGGTATCTATAGCAATCAGCCCCAGCATTTT.

The CDR3 DNA follows: TGTGCCTGGAGTAAGGGGGCGAAGGATGAAAAACTGTTTTTT. This codes for CAWSKGAKDEKLFF. The chain combines TRBV30 with TRBJ1-4; 7 bases fit TRBD1. This CDR3 is built from 14 residues. J gave up 6 bases and V 2 bases, and 6 bases lay outside the gene matches. Per the germline V gene, CDR1 is GTSNPN and CDR2 is SVGIG (reference sequence).

This clonotype occurred a few times. An end of the junction differs from the germline gene, which may be a read error. The rearrangement links TRBV27 to TRBJ1-1, with a tentative D call TRBD1 (5 bases). The CDR3 is 17 residues long. The germline CDR1 and CDR2 sequences are MNHEY and SMNVEV (reference sequence). Here the CDR3 DNA reads TGCACCAGCAGTATCAGGGAACCCTACGCCCCGAACACTGAAGCTTTCTTT. Translated: CTSSIREPYAPNTEAFF.

In its sample, this clonotype was seen many times. The chain couples TRBV6-5 to TRBJ2-5; 9 positions agree with TRBD2. V lost 6 bases to trimming and J lost 2 bases; unmatched junction nucleotides: 4. Germline V gives CDR1 MNHEY, CDR2 SVGAGI. The CDR3 has 14 amino acids. DNA for the CDR3: TGTGCCAGCAGGCCGACTAGCGGACAAGAGACCCAGTACTTC. Amino acid sequence: CASRPTSGQETQYF.

This clonotype was picked up many times. The chain is built from TRBV7-8 and TRBJ2-4; 9 nucleotides match TRBD1. Unmatched junction bases numbered 11, after V lost 4 bases and J lost 1 base. This CDR3 spans 18 amino acids. Germline CDR1 and CDR2: SGHVS and FQNEAQ. CDR3: CASSSSSTGGQAKNIQYF. CDR3 DNA sequence: TGTGCCAGCAGCTCTAGCTCAACAGGGGGCCAGGCCAAAAACATTCAGTACTTC.

This clonotype occurred a few times. The chain joins TRBV20-1 to TRBJ1-5, with a possible D match to TRBD1 (5 bases). The CDR3 consists of 16 residues. V was trimmed by 1 base and J by 2 bases, leaving 15 bases between them. The germline V gene encodes CDR1 DFQATT and CDR2 SNEGSKA (reference sequence). For the CDR3, the DNA is TGCAGTGCTAGAGCCCCGCAAGGGGTTGGCAATCAGCCCCAGCATTTT. It translates to CSARAPQGVGNQPQHF.

This clonotype has ten or more counts. The chain recombines TRBV5-6 with TRBJ2-1; unclear D gene. This CDR3 spans 12 amino acids. Germline values: CDR1 SGHDT, CDR2 YYEEEE. V was clipped by 2 bases and J by 12 bases, with 12 bases between them. Here the CDR3 reads CASSLNQAMQFF. Written as DNA, the CDR3 is TGTGCCAGCAGCTTAAATCAGGCTATGCAGTTCTTC.

This clonotype was recorded many times. The rearrangement uses TRBV10-3 and TRBJ1-2, with D perhaps matching TRBD1 (5 bases). Germline loops: CDR1 ENHRY, CDR2 SYGVKD. CDR3 length equals 12 residues. V was trimmed by 8 bases and J by 8 bases, leaving 15 bases between them. CDR3 residues: CAISTPGQGYTF. The CDR3 region has the DNA TGTGCCATCTCCACCCCGGGGCAGGGCTACACCTTC.

There are many counts of this clonotype. The J gene is TRBJ2-1, the V gene TRBV12-3 or TRBV12-4; no clear D gene. Trimming shortened V by 3 bases and J by 8 bases, and 14 bases separated the two germline ends. This CDR3 spans 14 amino acids. The chain's CDR3 is CASSLTIGLDEQFF. The CDR3 coding sequence is TGTGCCAGCAGTTTGACAATTGGGTTAGATGAGCAGTTCTTC.

V and J are TRBV4-1 and TRBJ2-3, with a possible D match to TRBD2 (7 bases). The length of the CDR3 is 17 residues. Trimming took 4 bases from V and 0 from J, leaving 17 bases between them. Germline loops: CDR1 MGHRA, CDR2 YSYEKL. CDR3 residues: CASSPPVGGASTDTQYF. CDR3 in DNA: TGCGCCAGCAGCCCCCCGGTGGGGGGGGCTAGCACAGATACGCAGTATTTT.

This clonotype appeared many times. The V call is TRBV21-1, the J call TRBJ2-7; the table assigns TRBD1, which was not confirmed against the DNA. TRBV21-1 is noted as a pseudogene. The CDR3 runs to 14 residues. CDR3 nucleotides: TGTGCCAGCAGCAGACAGGGGGGGACCTACGAGCAGTACTTC. It specifies CASSRQGGTYEQYF.

The V call is TRBV20-1, the J call TRBJ1-4, with TRBD1 matching 9 bases. The germline CDR1 and CDR2 sequences are DFQATT and SNEGSKA (reference sequence). The CDR3 has 14 amino acids. The J segment lost 7 bases and the V segment lost 2 bases, leaving 5 bases of the junction unmatched. This CDR3 is CSARSQGAGEKLFF. As DNA, the CDR3 is TGCAGTGCTAGATCACAGGGGGCGGGTGAAAAACTGTTTTTT.

In this sample, this clonotype turned up many times. V gene TRBV10-2 combines with J gene TRBJ2-3; TRBD2 is a possible D gene (7 bases). The CDR3 has 16 amino acids. The germline V gene encodes CDR1 WSHSY and CDR2 SAAADI. Trimming removed 6 bases from V and 0 bases from J, with 16 bases in between. The CDR3 loop is CASREMAGASTDTQYF. CDR3 sequence (DNA): TGCGCCAGCAGGGAGATGGCGGGGGCTAGCACAGATACGCAGTATTTT.

This clonotype was detected many times. CDR3 DNA sequence: TGCAGTGCCCCGTCCAGCCCAACGGGTCAGCCCCAGCATTTT. Translating it yields CSAPSSPTGQPQHF. The chain joins TRBV20-1 to TRBJ1-5; unclear D gene. Trimming left V 6 bases short and J 6 bases short, with 18 bases between. In germline, CDR1 is DFQATT, CDR2 SNEGSKA (reference sequence). The CDR3 contains 14 residues.

The chain employs TRBV15 and TRBJ1-1; TRBD1 matches 8 bases. V lost 0 bases to trimming and J lost 10 bases; unmatched junction nucleotides: 4. The CDR3 covers 13 residues. Germline V CDR1 and CDR2: LNHNV, YYDKDF (reference sequence). Written as DNA, the CDR3 is TGTGCCACCAGCAGAGATCCGGACAGGGCAGCTTTCTTT. This gives the protein CATSRDPDRAAFF.

The chain joins TRBV18 to TRBJ1-2; weak D call: TRBD1 (5 bases). V was clipped by 4 bases and J by 8 bases, with 20 bases between them. The CDR3 is 15 amino acids. Germline V CDR1 and CDR2: KGHSH, LQKENI. As DNA, the CDR3 is TGTGCCAGCTCACTCACTGGGGCGTCAGGCTGGGGCTACACCTTC. This gives the protein CASSLTGASGWGYTF.